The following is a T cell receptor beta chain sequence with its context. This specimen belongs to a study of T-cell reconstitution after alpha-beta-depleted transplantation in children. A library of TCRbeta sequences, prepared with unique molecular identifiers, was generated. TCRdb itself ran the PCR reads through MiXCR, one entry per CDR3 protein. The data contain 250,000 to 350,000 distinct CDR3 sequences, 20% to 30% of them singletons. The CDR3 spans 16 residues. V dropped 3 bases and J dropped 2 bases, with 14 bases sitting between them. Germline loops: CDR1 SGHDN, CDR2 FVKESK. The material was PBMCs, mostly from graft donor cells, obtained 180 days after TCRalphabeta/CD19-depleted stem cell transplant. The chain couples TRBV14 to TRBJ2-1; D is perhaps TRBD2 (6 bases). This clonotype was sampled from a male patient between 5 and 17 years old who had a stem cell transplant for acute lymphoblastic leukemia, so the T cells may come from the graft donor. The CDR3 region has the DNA TGTGCCAGCAGCCAGATCGCCGGGAGCGCCTACAATGAGCAGTTCTTC. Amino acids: CASSQIAGSAYNEQFF.